This T cell receptor (beta chain) was sequenced during a study of T cell repertoires in cytomegalovirus infection. Study details: Indicated by public TCR beta signatures were CMV infection and matching HLA type. Overall study results and limits: People with CMV and the relevant HLA were identified by cumulative public TCR beta family frequency. The response measured ex vivo was dominated by TCR beta clonotypes (HLA-C-restricted and CMV-specific).

TCRdb called the reads again in MiXCR, with one record for every CDR3 protein. The table has some 680,000 distinct CDR3 sequences, roughly 35% seen once. About this clonotype itself: What it binds is not known.

Trimming at V came to 6 bases and at J to 0 bases, leaving 7 bases not matched to a gene. The CDR3 loop spans 17 amino acids. Per germline, CDR1 MNHNS and CDR2 SASEGT. Source material: PBMCs. The receptor comes from a human donor in good health (CMV status not recorded). Some clones in this sample may be carry-over from other donors' samples. The V call is TRBV6-1, the J call TRBJ2-1, with 11 bases that match TRBD2. The CDR3 loop is CASRWTSGQSSYNEQFF. The CDR3 nucleotides are TGTGCCAGCAGATGGACTAGCGGGCAGAGCTCCTACAATGAGCAGTTCTTC.